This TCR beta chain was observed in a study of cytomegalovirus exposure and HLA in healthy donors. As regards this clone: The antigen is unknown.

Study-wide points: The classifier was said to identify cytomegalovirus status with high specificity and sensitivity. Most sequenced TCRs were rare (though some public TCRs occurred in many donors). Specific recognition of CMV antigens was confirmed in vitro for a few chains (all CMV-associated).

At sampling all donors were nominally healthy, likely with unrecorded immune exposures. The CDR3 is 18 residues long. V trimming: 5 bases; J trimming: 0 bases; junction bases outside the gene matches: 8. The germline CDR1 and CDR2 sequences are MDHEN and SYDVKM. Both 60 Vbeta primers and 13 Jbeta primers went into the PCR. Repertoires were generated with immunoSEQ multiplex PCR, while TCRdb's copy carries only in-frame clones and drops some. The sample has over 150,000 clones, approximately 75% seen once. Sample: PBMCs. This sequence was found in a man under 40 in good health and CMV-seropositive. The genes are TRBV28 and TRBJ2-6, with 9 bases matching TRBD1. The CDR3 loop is CASSRPKTGGSGANVLTF. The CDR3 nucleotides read TGTGCCAGCAGTAGGCCCAAGACAGGGGGCTCTGGGGCCAACGTCCTGACTTTC.